The 14 T cell receptor beta chains below all came from one sample that was sequenced in a study of graft-versus-host responses after intestinal transplantation. Assay used: immunoSEQ multiplex PCR; TCRdb lists only in-frame clones, some missing. The repertoire has fewer than 70,000 clones, more than 90% of them found once; the top ten carry about 6.7%. The sample in question was bone marrow, obtained almost 750 days after intestinal transplantation. These receptors were taken from a human patient who received an intestinal transplant, so some T cells may come from the graft donor.

The chain recombines TRBV6-6 with TRBJ1-1; 7 bases match TRBD1. This CDR3 contains 16 residues. V dropped 4 bases and J dropped 0; count of bases not matched to a gene: 8. Germline V gives CDR1 MNHNY, CDR2 SVGAGI (reference sequence). CDR3 DNA sequence: TGTGCCAGCAGTTTCCCCCACAGGGGCGTGAACACTGAAGCTTTCTTT. Its translation is CASSFPHRGVNTEAFF.

The V gene is TRBV5-1, the J gene TRBJ1-4; no definite D call. Germline values: CDR1 SGHRS, CDR2 YFSETQ. Trimming shortened V by 0 bases and J by 0 bases, and 6 bases separated the two germline ends. CDR3 length: 15 residues. In nucleotides, the CDR3 is TGCGCCAGCAGCTTGGGGCGATCAACTAATGAAAAACTGTTTTTT. This translates into CASSLGRSTNEKLFF.

The chain carries TRBV7-4 and TRBJ1-1, with 7 positions matching TRBD1. V lost 4 bases to trimming and J lost 8 bases; unmatched junction nucleotides: 4. The CDR3 runs to 12 residues. Germline values: CDR1 SGHVT, CDR2 SQSDAQ. CDR3 sequence reads: CASSYDRAEAFF. Written as DNA, the CDR3 is TGTGCCAGCAGCTACGACAGGGCGGAAGCTTTCTTT.

The rearrangement joins TRBV5-1 to TRBJ2-3; tentatively, D is TRBD2 (5 bases). With 4 bases removed from V and 1 base from J, the gap between germline ends came to 19 bases. The CDR3 is 17 amino acids. Germline V lookup: CDR1 SGHRS, CDR2 YFSETQ. The CDR3 coding sequence is TGCGCCAGCAGCCGAAGCGACGGAGGTCGTGGCACAGATACGCAGTATTTT. It yields the protein CASSRSDGGRGTDTQYF.

The chain joins TRBV9 to TRBJ2-3; D is perhaps TRBD2 (6 bases). V lost 0 bases and J lost 5, with 22 bases in between. Germline CDR1 SGDLS, CDR2 YYNGEE. This CDR3 has 18 amino acids. The chain's CDR3 is CASSVEPNPRGGLDTQYF. The CDR3 DNA is TGTGCCAGCAGCGTAGAACCCAACCCGCGGGGTGGTTTAGATACGCAGTATTTT.

The V call is TRBV14, the J call TRBJ2-1, with TRBD2 as a possible D gene (7 bases). Trimming took 4 bases from V and 1 from J, leaving 14 bases between them. Germline lookup yields CDR1 SGHDN and CDR2 FVKESK. There are 16 residues in the CDR3. CDR3: CASSPWAGASYNEQFF. Here the CDR3 DNA reads TGTGCCAGCAGCCCCTGGGCGGGGGCATCCTACAATGAGCAGTTCTTC.

J is TRBJ1-5 and V is TRBV6-5; 9 bases fit TRBD1. The germline V gene has CDR1 MNHEY and CDR2 SVGAGI. Trimming at V came to 6 bases and at J to 2 bases, leaving 5 bases not matched to a gene. CDR3 size: 15 residues. The CDR3 loop is CASRRDRAGNQPQHF. DNA for the CDR3: TGTGCCAGCAGGCGGGACAGGGCGGGCAATCAGCCCCAGCATTTT.

The chain is built from TRBV19 and TRBJ2-5; 7 bases fit TRBD2. V dropped 10 bases and J dropped 4; count of bases not matched to a gene: 9. The CDR3 length is 13 residues. Germline V CDR1 and CDR2: LNHDA, SQIVND (reference sequence). CDR3 bases: TGTGCCACCGAACCTTGGGGGGGAGAGACCCAGTACTTC. It is translated as CATEPWGGETQYF.

This clone is a singleton in its sample. The chain recombines TRBV27 with TRBJ1-5, with D maybe TRBD1 (5 bases). V lost 3 bases, J lost 0 bases, and 6 bases lay in between. CDR3 size: 14 residues. Germline CDR1 and CDR2: MNHEY and SMNVEV (reference sequence). The CDR3 sequence: CASSFGGSNQPQHF. CDR3 DNA sequence: TGTGCCAGCAGTTTTGGGGGTAGCAATCAGCCCCAGCATTTT.

CDR3 nucleotides: TGCGCCAGCAGCCCCGGGACAGCCTCTGGGGCCAACGTCCTGACTTTC. Its protein is CASSPGTASGANVLTF. This chain links TRBV4-1 with TRBJ2-6, with 7 bases fitting TRBD1. V gave up 4 bases and J gave up 0 bases; unmatched junction bases: 3. CDR1 MGHRA and CDR2 YSYEKL come from the germline V gene. The CDR3 is made up of 16 amino acids.

The chain carries TRBV2 and TRBJ2-3; no reliable D call. There are 12 residues in the CDR3. Germline V CDR1 and CDR2: SNHLY, FYNNEI. Deletions cut 6 bases from V and 2 bases from J, with 6 bases between. The CDR3 nucleotides are TGTGCCAGCAGCCGTACCACAGATACGCAGTATTTT. Protein product: CASSRTTDTQYF.

DNA for the CDR3: TGCGCCAGCAGCTTGTCTAGCGGCTCCTACAATGAGCAGTTCTTC. The encoded protein is CASSLSSGSYNEQFF. The rearrangement links TRBV5-1 to TRBJ2-1, with 7 bases aligning to TRBD2. Germline V lookup: CDR1 SGHRS, CDR2 YFSETQ. The CDR3 length is 15 residues. V lost 1 base, J lost 0 bases, and 1 base stayed unmatched.

DNA for the CDR3: TGTGCCAGCAGTTTTCGGGGGGGGAACACTGAAGCTTTCTTT. Protein product: CASSFRGGNTEAFF. This sequence joins TRBV28 and TRBJ1-1; D may be TRBD1 (5 bases). V was clipped by 3 bases and J by 1 base, with 9 bases between them. Germline V CDR1 and CDR2: MDHEN, SYDVKM. The CDR3 contains 14 residues.

The genes are TRBV9 and TRBJ1-3; the match to TRBD1 covers 10 bases. Per the germline V gene, CDR1 is SGDLS and CDR2 is YYNGEE. This CDR3 is built from 15 residues. V was pared by 3 bases and J by 1 base, with 1 base of the junction left unmatched. CDR3 sequence reads: CASSGDRGSGNTIYF. CDR3 in DNA: TGTGCCAGCAGCGGGGACAGGGGATCTGGAAACACCATATATTTT.